Here is one T cell receptor (beta chain) with its context. This clonotype was found a few times. Its antigen remains unidentified. The input lacks base qualities; no much larger clone sits a single base away. This record comes from a study of CD8 T cells in Susac syndrome (dated by TCRdb to between 2019 and 2020). Some background on the complete study: Repertoire sequencing was used to test whether CD8+ T cell activation and differentiation in Susac syndrome was antigen driven. The study compared CD8+ T cell repertoire clonality among about a dozen healthy donors, 14 Susac syndrome patients and around 16 multiple sclerosis patients.

Results the study describes overall, beyond this receptor: The TCR sequencing and HLA analysis was acknowledged to have included a relatively small number of individuals.

High-throughput TCR beta sequencing profiled peripheral blood CD8+ and CD4+ T cells from healthy donors, Susac syndrome patients and multiple sclerosis patients. Multiple sclerosis controls were treatment-naive patients with stable or active relapsing-remitting disease fulfilling revised McDonald criteria. CD8+ TEMRA cells were enriched by FACS, while bulk CD8+ and CD4+ T cells were purified by magnetic negative isolation. Blood was drawn into EDTA tubes, processed within 24 hours, and PBMCs were isolated by density gradient centrifugation. PBMCs intended for TCR sequencing were cryopreserved in liquid nitrogen and were subsequently thawed in a 37 degrees C water bath. A purity of at least 90% was achieved for sorted or isolated CD4+, CD8+ and CD8+ TEMRA cells. RNA was extracted using the RNeasy kit, and about 0.45 to 1 ug of the RNA was reverse transcribed with random hexamers. The immunoSEQ multiplex PCR assay, covering 54 Vbeta and 13 Jbeta segments, was used to amplify TCR beta CDR3 regions. PCR amplification bias was corrected by using a synthetic template baseline for primer optimization and computational correction. Regarding the original processing steps: Only productive sequences were kept, with reads annotated to V, D and J genes according to IMGT and analyzed in immunoSEQ Analyzer. Clonality was calculated as one minus the Shannon entropy normalized by log2 of the number of productive unique sequences. Public and private clones were assessed among the 100 most prevalent clones of each patient and control. Susac-specific clones were defined as absent from healthy and MS cohorts, 1052 published viral clones and other ImmuneACCESS disease sequences. TCRdb took the public reads, trimmed them with fastp at Q25, ran MiXCR for clone calling and kept in-frame beta chains. Each CDR3 protein appears once, grouped with its most common genes and DNA. The V and J calls and clone size come from TCRdb's table, not from the authors' own analysis. Recorded for this sample are 330,000 or so distinct CDR3 sequences; about 89% of them occurred a single time. About 0.17% of the sample belongs to the ten largest clones.

The clonotype originates from a human donor with multiple sclerosis. Sequenced sample: CD8+ T cells from PBMCs.

The CDR3 here reads CSARTAGTSGSYEQYF. The nucleotide sequence reads TGCAGTGCTAGAACGGCAGGGACTAGCGGCTCCTACGAGCAGTACTTC. The chain uses TRBV20-1 and TRBJ2-7, with 11 middle bases fitting TRBD2. CDR1 and CDR2 are read off the germline V gene (reference sequence) as DFQATT and SNEGSKA. The CDR3 starts with the cysteine, ends with the phenylalanine, and has 16 residues. Only the CDR3 part of the read is kept: 48 bases, read in frame from the first base. V ends up 2 bases short and J 0 bases short, with an unmatched junction base count of 6.